This T cell receptor beta chain was retrieved from a study of Ad26.COV2.S vaccination and SARS-CoV-2 variants. Germline V gene data show CDR1 as KGHDR and CDR2 as SFDVKD. This CDR3 contains 11 residues. V lost 7 bases, J lost 7 bases, and 10 bases lay in between. As for this clone: As yet, its antigen is unknown.

Method: immunoSEQ multiplex PCR; TCRdb's copy keeps in-frame clones and lacks some. The table records about 180,000 clones, around nine tenths of them present only once. Study-level findings and limits: Spike-specific TCR breadth was greater in vaccine than placebo recipients. Measures of TCR breadth and depth may have fallen short of total T cell responses. For non-spike TCRs, breadth in vaccine recipients resembled that in placebo recipients.

This receptor was identified in a human donor who had recovered from COVID-19. The specimen was peripheral blood, collected after recovery from COVID-19. V gene TRBV24-1 combines with J gene TRBJ2-7; D is unresolved. In DNA, the CDR3 is TGTGCCACCAGCCACCTGAGAGAGCAGTACTTC. This codes for CATSHLREQYF.